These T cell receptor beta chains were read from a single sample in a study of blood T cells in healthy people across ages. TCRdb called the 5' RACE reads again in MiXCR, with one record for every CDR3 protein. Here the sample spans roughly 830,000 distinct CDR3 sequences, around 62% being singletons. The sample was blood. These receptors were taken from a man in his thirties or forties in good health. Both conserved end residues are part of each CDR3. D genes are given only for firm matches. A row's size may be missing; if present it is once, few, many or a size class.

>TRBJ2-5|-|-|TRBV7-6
CASRMIQQETQYF
TGTGCCAGCAGGATGATCCAACAAGAGACCCAGTACTTC
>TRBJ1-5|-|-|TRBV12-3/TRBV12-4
CASGGGEGNQPQHF
TGTGCCAGCGGGGGGGGAGAGGGCAATCAGCCCCAGCATTTT
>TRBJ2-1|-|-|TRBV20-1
CSARGPFYEQFF
TGCAGTGCTAGAGGACCCTTCTATGAGCAGTTCTTC
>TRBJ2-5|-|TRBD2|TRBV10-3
CAISETSGGYQETQYF
TGTGCCATCAGTGAGACTAGCGGGGGGTACCAAGAGACCCAGTACTTC
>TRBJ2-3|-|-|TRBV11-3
CASSLQGLSTDTQYF
TGTGCCAGCAGCTTACAGGGGCTCAGCACAGATACGCAGTATTTT
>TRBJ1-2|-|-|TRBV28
CASGARRSWLLGYTF
TGTGCCAGCGGAGCAAGGCGTTCGTGGTTGTTGGGCTACACCTTC
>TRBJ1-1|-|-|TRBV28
CASSPGDLNTEAFF
TGTGCCAGCAGTCCTGGCGATTTGAACACTGAAGCTTTCTTT
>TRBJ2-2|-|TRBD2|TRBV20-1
CSASGTSGGAGELFF
TGCAGTGCTAGCGGGACTAGCGGGGGGGCCGGGGAGCTGTTTTTT
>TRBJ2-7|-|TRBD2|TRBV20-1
CSASYWGTSGTYEQYF
TGCAGTGCTAGTTATTGGGGGACTAGCGGGACCTACGAGCAGTACTTC
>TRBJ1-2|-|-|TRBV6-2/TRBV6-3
CASSSLLNRDKENGYTF
TGTGCCAGCAGTTCCTTACTAAACCGGGACAAAGAAAATGGCTACACCTTC
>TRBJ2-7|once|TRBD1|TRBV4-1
CASSQDPPAGTGAYEQYF
TGCGCCAGCAGCCAAGATCCGCCGGCCGGGACAGGGGCCTACGAGCAGTACTTC
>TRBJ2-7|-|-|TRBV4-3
CASSQGFLGGYEQYF
TGCGCCAGCAGCCAAGGATTTCTAGGGGGCTACGAGCAGTACTTC
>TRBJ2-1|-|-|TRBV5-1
CASSVFSYNEQFF
TGCGCCAGCAGCGTTTTCTCCTACAATGAGCAGTTCTTC
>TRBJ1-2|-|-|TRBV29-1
CSVRQAGDYTF
TGCAGCGTTCGACAGGCCGGTGACTACACCTTC
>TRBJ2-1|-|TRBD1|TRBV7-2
CASSQTGFGFYNEQFF
TGTGCCAGCAGCCAGACAGGGTTTGGTTTCTACAATGAGCAGTTCTTC
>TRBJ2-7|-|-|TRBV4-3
CASSQDTTATYEQYF
TGCGCCAGCAGCCAAGACACGACGGCCACCTACGAGCAGTACTTC
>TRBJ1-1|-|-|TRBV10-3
CAIRPPEASNTEAFF
TGTGCCATCAGGCCTCCGGAGGCCTCGAACACTGAAGCTTTCTTT
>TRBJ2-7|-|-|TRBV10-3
CAATPGSSGYEQYF
TGTGCCGCCACTCCTGGATCATCCGGCTACGAGCAGTACTTC
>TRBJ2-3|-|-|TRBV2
CASSGEGPSTDTQYF
TGTGCCAGCAGTGGAGAGGGCCCTAGCACAGATACGCAGTATTTT
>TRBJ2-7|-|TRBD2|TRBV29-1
CSVPSGGGFEQYF
TGCAGCGTACCTAGCGGGGGGGGTTTCGAGCAGTACTTC
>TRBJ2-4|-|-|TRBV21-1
CASSKSRGGTLAKNIQYF
TGTGCCAGCAGCAAAAGTAGAGGAGGGACCCTAGCCAAAAACATTCAGTACTTC
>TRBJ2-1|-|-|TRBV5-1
CASSLAEDNEQFF
TGCGCCAGCAGCTTGGCAGAGGACAATGAGCAGTTCTTC
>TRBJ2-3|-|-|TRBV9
CASSVALSADTQYF
TGTGCCAGCAGCGTAGCTCTAAGCGCAGATACGCAGTATTTT
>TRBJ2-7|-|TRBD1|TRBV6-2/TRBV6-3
CASSYSLRQGSNEQYF
TGTGCCAGCAGTTACTCGCTTAGACAGGGGTCCAACGAGCAGTACTTC
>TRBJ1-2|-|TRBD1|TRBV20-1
CSARATGGAYGYTF
TGCAGTGCTAGAGCCACAGGGGGCGCATATGGCTACACCTTC
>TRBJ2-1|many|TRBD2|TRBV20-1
CSAPAGGPQNEQFF
TGCAGTGCTCCCGCGGGGGGGCCCCAGAATGAGCAGTTCTTC
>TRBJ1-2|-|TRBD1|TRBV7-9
CASSFLTPGGQNGHTF
TGTGCCAGCAGCTTCCTTACCCCGGGGGGACAGAATGGCCACACCTTC
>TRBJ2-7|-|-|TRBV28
CASSLRPGTYNEQYF
TGTGCCAGCAGTTTAAGGCCAGGGACCTACAATGAGCAGTACTTC
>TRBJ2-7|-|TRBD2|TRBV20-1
CSAAGLAGAYEQYF
TGCAGTGCTGCGGGACTAGCGGGGGCCTACGAGCAGTACTTC
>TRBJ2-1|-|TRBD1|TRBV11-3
CASSYDRDEQFF
TGTGCCAGCAGTTACGACAGGGACGAGCAGTTCTTC
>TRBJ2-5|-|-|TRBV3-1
CASSQGAPGQETQYF
TGTGCCAGCAGCCAAGGGGCCCCAGGGCAAGAGACCCAGTACTTC
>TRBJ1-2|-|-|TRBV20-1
CSAPPSSYGYTF
TGCAGTGCTCCTCCCAGCAGCTATGGCTACACCTTC
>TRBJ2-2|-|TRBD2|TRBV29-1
CSVEGGTSGEVMNTGELFF
TGCAGCGTTGAAGGAGGGACTAGCGGGGAGGTAATGAACACCGGGGAGCTGTTTTTT
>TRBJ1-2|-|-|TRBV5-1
CASSVDLGDWGYTF
TGCGCCAGCAGCGTTGACTTGGGGGATTGGGGCTACACCTTC
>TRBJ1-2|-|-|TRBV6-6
CASSSDGPRSYTF
TGTGCCAGCAGTTCGGACGGTCCTCGTAGCTACACCTTC
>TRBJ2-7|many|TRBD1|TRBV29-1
CSVDGLRDRGTYEQYF
TGCAGCGTTGATGGGTTACGGGACAGGGGAACCTACGAGCAGTACTTC
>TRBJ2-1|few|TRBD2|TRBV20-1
CSARDTGTSGGAPYNEQFF
TGCAGTGCTAGAGATACCGGGACTAGCGGGGGAGCCCCCTACAATGAGCAGTTCTTC
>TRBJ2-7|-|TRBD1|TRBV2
CASNPGQGSSYEQYF
TGTGCCAGCAACCCCGGACAGGGGTCCTCCTACGAGCAGTACTTC
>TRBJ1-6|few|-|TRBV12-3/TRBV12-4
CASTGYNSPLHF
TGTGCCAGCACGGGTTATAATTCACCCCTCCACTTT
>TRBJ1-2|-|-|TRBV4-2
CASRGGAGHGYTF
TGTGCCAGCAGAGGGGGGGCAGGGCACGGCTACACCTTC
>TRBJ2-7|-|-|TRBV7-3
CASSATGTSYDEQYF
TGTGCCAGCAGCGCCACAGGGACTTCGTACGACGAGCAGTACTTC
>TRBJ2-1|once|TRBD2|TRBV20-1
CSARVFGRAGNEQFF
TGCAGTGCTAGAGTATTTGGGAGGGCGGGCAATGAGCAGTTCTTC